These 23 T cell receptor beta chains came from one sample sequenced in a study of cytotoxic CD8 clonotypes in ibrutinib-treated CLL. Data came from immunoSEQ multiplex PCR; TCRdb stores just in-frame clones and leaves some out. Of 150,000 to 250,000 clones in the sample, over 60% were seen once. The sequencing used PBMCs, collected after 24 months of ibrutinib treatment. The receptors stem from a human donor with chronic lymphocytic leukemia.

This chain uses TRBV5-1 with TRBJ2-7; 8 nucleotides align to TRBD1. The V segment lost 3 bases and the J segment 2 bases; nucleotides outside the gene matches: 7. The CDR3 sequence is 15 residues long. Per germline, CDR1 SGHRS and CDR2 YFSETQ. Written as DNA, the CDR3 is TGCGCCAGCAGCTCCTCCGGGACAGGTCCCTACGAGCAGTACTTC. Its protein product is CASSSSGTGPYEQYF.

V usage is TRBV9 and J usage is TRBJ1-1; TRBD1 aligns across 8 bases. Germline lookup yields CDR1 SGDLS and CDR2 YYNGEE. The CDR3 is 13 amino acids. V lost 3 bases and J lost 3; bases outside the gene matches: 1. CDR3 coding DNA: TGTGCCAGCAGCGAGGACAGGGACACTGAAGCTTTCTTT. Its protein product is CASSEDRDTEAFF.

The chain is built from TRBV4-2 and TRBJ2-5; D is unclear. V lost 1 base and J lost 0, with 9 bases in between. Per the germline V gene, CDR1 is LGHNA and CDR2 is YNFKEQ. The CDR3 is 15 residues long. The CDR3 sequence is CASSQVINHQETQYF. The CDR3 DNA follows: TGTGCCAGCAGCCAAGTAATAAACCACCAAGAGACCCAGTACTTC.

The J gene is TRBJ1-2, the V gene TRBV11-2; no clear D gene. Trimming pared 5 bases from V and 7 bases from J, leaving 17 bases between. The CDR3 consists of 14 residues. Germline-derived CDR1 and CDR2 are SGHAT and FQNNGV. In nucleotides, the CDR3 is TGTGCCAGCAGCCCCCGTCTTGGTGGTTTTGGCTACACCTTC. It encodes CASSPRLGGFGYTF.

V is TRBV7-7 and J is TRBJ2-5; D is undetermined. V lost 2 bases, J lost 3 bases, and 13 bases lay in between. The CDR3 has 15 amino acids. The V gene's germline CDR1 is SSHAT and CDR2 FNYEAQ (reference sequence). DNA for the CDR3: TGTGCCAGCAGCTTATCTGGGCGAGAAGAAGAGACCCAGTACTTC. It specifies CASSLSGREEETQYF. The full variable domain, rest sourced from reference TRBV7-7 and TRBJ2-5, is GAGVSQSPRYKVTKRGQDVTLRCDPISSHATLYWYQQALGQGPEFLTYFNYEAQPDKSGLPSDRFSAERPEGSISTLTIQRTEQRDSAMYRCASSLSGREEETQYFGPGTRLLVL.

V and J are TRBV5-1 and TRBJ2-7; 7 bases map to TRBD2. The CDR3 has 13 residues. CDR1 is SGHRS and CDR2 is YFSETQ in the germline V gene. The junction had 4 bases not matched to a gene; V was cut back by 4 bases and J by 3 bases. DNA of the CDR3: TGCGCCAGCAGCCTGGCTAGCGGCTACGAGCAGTACTTC. Translation gives CASSLASGYEQYF.

This clone was detected only a few times. The chain links TRBV30 to TRBJ1-3, with a tentative D call TRBD1 (5 bases). CDR1 and CDR2 from the germline V gene are GTSNPN and SVGIG (reference sequence). There are 11 residues in the CDR3. CDR3 nucleotides: TGTGGACAGTCTCTGGGAAACACCATATATTTT. Translating gives CGQSLGNTIYF.

The rearrangement links TRBV6-5 to TRBJ2-3, with TRBD2 matching 7 bases. V shed 0 bases, J shed 0 bases, and the junction held 3 bases outside the gene matches. Germline-derived CDR1 and CDR2 are MNHEY and SVGAGI. This CDR3 is built from 16 residues. The CDR3 sequence: CASSYSAGFSTDTQYF. The CDR3 DNA is TGTGCCAGCAGTTACTCAGCGGGATTTAGCACAGATACGCAGTATTTT.

This clone was counted a few times. The chain joins TRBV20-1 to TRBJ2-5; D is undetermined. Per germline, CDR1 DFQATT and CDR2 SNEGSKA (reference sequence). The CDR3 has 10 amino acids. V gave up 4 bases and J gave up 9 bases, with 9 bases separating them. The CDR3 region is CSATIVAQYF. In DNA, the CDR3 is TGCAGTGCTACGATTGTGGCCCAGTACTTC.

V gene TRBV5-6 combines with J gene TRBJ2-7; D is unclear. This CDR3 spans 11 amino acids. The V end lost 4 bases, the J end lost 4 bases, and 6 bases lay between the germline ends. Germline V CDR1 and CDR2: SGHDT, YYEEEE. CDR3 in amino acids: CASSLRYEQYF. The CDR3 nucleotides read TGTGCCAGCAGCCTAAGGTACGAGCAGTACTTC.

This sequence joins TRBV11-2 and TRBJ1-1; tentatively, D is TRBD1 (6 bases). V gave up 4 bases and J gave up 3 bases, with 12 bases separating them. This CDR3 has 14 amino acids. CDR1 and CDR2 (germline): SGHAT, FQNNGV. CDR3 region: CASSSTGRYTEAFF. The DNA for the CDR3 is TGTGCCAGCAGCTCCACAGGGCGGTACACTGAAGCTTTCTTT. The variable domain in full, with the rest retrieved from reference TRBV11-2 and TRBJ1-1, is EAGVAQSPRYKIIEKRQSVAFWCNPISGHATLYWYQQILGQGPKLLIQFQNNGVVDDSQLPKDRFSAERLKGVDSTLKIQPAKLEDSAVYLCASSSTGRYTEAFFGQGTRLTVV.

The chain couples TRBV6-5 to TRBJ1-5; D gene uncertain. V was clipped by 6 bases and J by 0 bases, with 9 bases between them. Germline-derived CDR1 and CDR2 are MNHEY and SVGAGI. The CDR3 contains 14 residues. CDR3 coding DNA: TGTGCCAGCAGAAGACCATATAGCAATCAGCCCCAGCATTTT. It codes for CASRRPYSNQPQHF.

The chain uses TRBV6-5 and TRBJ2-1, with 9 bases that match TRBD2. From germline, CDR1 is MNHEY and CDR2 SVGAGI. Losses at the gene ends were 6 bases for V and 0 bases for J; bases not matched to a gene: 3. CDR3 length equals 15 residues. CDR3 bases: TGTGCCAGCAGCCTAGCGGGAAGCTCCTACAATGAGCAGTTCTTC. It is translated as CASSLAGSSYNEQFF.

The rearrangement uses TRBV28 and TRBJ1-2; no clear D. CDR1 MDHEN and CDR2 SYDVKM come from the germline V gene. CDR3 length: 15 amino acids. V gave up 5 bases and J gave up 2 bases, with 15 bases separating them. The CDR3 is CASSPQALLNYGYTF. CDR3 nucleotides: TGTGCCAGCAGTCCACAAGCCCTCTTGAACTATGGCTACACCTTC.

The chain combines TRBV6-6 with TRBJ2-4; D not certain. The CDR3 is made up of 14 amino acids. Trimming removed 5 bases at V and 1 base at J, with 9 bases between. Germline V gives CDR1 MNHNY, CDR2 SVGAGI (reference sequence). CDR3 loop: CASSPALAKNIQYF. In DNA form, the CDR3 reads TGTGCCAGCAGTCCGGCCCTCGCCAAAAACATTCAGTACTTC.

This rearrangement joins TRBV19 to TRBJ2-2, with unresolved D. The CDR3 contains 13 residues. Trimming left V 3 bases short and J 7 bases short, with 9 bases between. Looked up from germline, CDR1 is LNHDA and CDR2 is SQIVND (reference sequence). CDR3 coding DNA: TGTGCCAGTAGTATTGTAATGCTCGGGGAGCTGTTTTTT. Translating gives CASSIVMLGELFF. The full variable domain, with the rest looked up from reference TRBV19 and TRBJ2-2, is DGGITQSPKYLFRKEGQNVTLSCEQNLNHDAMYWYRQDPGQGLRLIYYSQIVNDFQKGDIAEGYSVSREKKESFPLTVTSAQKNPTAFYLCASSIVMLGELFFGEGSRLTVL.

This clone was found a few times. V is TRBV19 and J is TRBJ1-3, with TRBD1 matching over 7 bases. In germline, CDR1 is LNHDA, CDR2 SQIVND (reference sequence). The CDR3 has 16 amino acids. V dropped 4 bases and J dropped 1; count of bases not matched to a gene: 7. The CDR3 sequence: CASSKTGQSSGNTIYF. DNA of the CDR3: TGTGCCAGTAGTAAAACGGGACAGTCTTCTGGAAACACCATATATTTT. Filled out from reference TRBV19 and TRBJ1-3, the complete variable domain reads DGGITQSPKYLFRKEGQNVTLSCEQNLNHDAMYWYRQDPGQGLRLIYYSQIVNDFQKGDIAEGYSVSREKKESFPLTVTSAQKNPTAFYLCASSKTGQSSGNTIYFGEGSWLTVV.

The V and J genes are TRBV19 and TRBJ2-6; 9 bases are a match to TRBD1. This CDR3 is 17 amino acids long. Germline V CDR1 and CDR2: LNHDA, SQIVND (reference sequence). The ends lost 6 bases at V and 0 bases at J; junction bases unmatched: 6. The CDR3 DNA follows: TGTGCCAGTAGATGGACAGGGGCAAGCTCTGGGGCCAACGTCCTGACTTTC. It is translated as CASRWTGASSGANVLTF.

The gene calls are TRBV30 and TRBJ2-5; tentative D call: TRBD2 (5 bases). CDR1 GTSNPN and CDR2 SVGIG come from the germline V gene (reference sequence). The CDR3 has 14 amino acids. V was trimmed by 3 bases and J by 4 bases, leaving 15 bases between them. For the CDR3, the DNA is TGTGCCTGGAGGCGTGGGTTACTAGGAGAGACCCAGTACTTC. Its protein product is CAWRRGLLGETQYF.

V gene TRBV5-6 combines with J gene TRBJ2-3, with TRBD1 as a possible D gene (6 bases). The V end was cut by 7 bases, the J end by 6 bases, with 12 bases between. The CDR3 length is 12 residues. Germline CDR1 and CDR2: SGHDT and YYEEEE. The CDR3 coding sequence is TGTGCCAGCTCTTTCCAGGGGGATACGCAGTATTTT. Amino acids: CASSFQGDTQYF. The entire variable domain, with the rest obtained from reference TRBV5-6 and TRBJ2-3, is as follows: DAGVTQSPTHLIKTRGQQVTLRCSPKSGHDTVSWYQQALGQGPQFIFQYYEEEERQRGNFPDRFSGHQFPNYSSELNVNALLLGDSALYLCASSFQGDTQYFGPGTRLTVL.

This clone has a handful of counts. This rearrangement joins TRBV27 to TRBJ2-5; D gene uncertain. This CDR3 contains 13 residues. Germline V gene sequence: CDR1 MNHEY, CDR2 SMNVEV (reference sequence). Trimming stripped 0 bases from V and 4 bases from J, with 6 bases between. The CDR3 coding sequence is TGTGCCAGCAGTTTATCACTTGCAGAGACCCAGTACTTC. Residues: CASSLSLAETQYF.

The genes are TRBV6-4 and TRBJ2-5, with 8 bases matching TRBD2. Germline assignment: CDR1 MRHNA and CDR2 SNTAGT. The CDR3 is 17 residues long. Losses at the gene ends were 0 bases for V and 3 bases for J; bases not matched to a gene: 9. CDR3 sequence: CASSDSLLAGGEETQYF. The CDR3 DNA is TGTGCCAGCAGTGACTCCCTTCTAGCGGGCGGGGAAGAGACCCAGTACTTC.

The chain combines TRBV29-1 with TRBJ2-7; D may be TRBD1 or TRBD2 (6 bases each). The V end was cut by 5 bases, the J end by 0 bases, with 8 bases between. Germline loops: CDR1 SQVTM, CDR2 ANQGSEA. The CDR3 totals 12 residues. This CDR3 is CSVSGASYEQYF. CDR3 bases: TGCAGCGTTTCGGGGGCCTCCTACGAGCAGTACTTC.